One and the same sample provided the 8 T cell receptor beta chains below, sequenced in a study of blood T cell repertoires in COVID-19. Assay: immunoSEQ multiplex PCR; the TCRdb copy retains only in-frame clones and omits some. This table has hundreds of thousands of clones, roughly 86% appearing once. The specimen was peripheral blood. All receptors come from an older woman who had recovered from COVID-19.

The V call is TRBV25-1, the J call TRBJ1-1; D might be TRBD1 (6 bases). CDR3 size: 14 residues. Germline V CDR1 and CDR2: MGHDK, SYGVNS. V was trimmed by 9 bases and J by 4 bases, leaving 18 bases between them. CDR3 sequence: CASGRGGLGTEAFF. CDR3 coding DNA: TGTGCCAGTGGACGGGGGGGGCTCGGCACTGAAGCTTTCTTT.

This chain uses TRBV28 with TRBJ2-1; possible D gene TRBD1, 6 bases. The CDR3 covers 15 residues. The germline V and J ends were trimmed by 3 bases and 5 bases, with 14 bases remaining between them. Germline V gives CDR1 MDHEN, CDR2 SYDVKM. The CDR3 bases are TGTGCCAGCAGTTTGAGAGGGGGTACAAACAATGAGCAGTTCTTC. It is translated as CASSLRGGTNNEQFF.

The CDR3 DNA reads TGTGCCAGCAGCCCAAACAGGGGTGGGGATGAGCAGTTCTTC. Translating it yields CASSPNRGGDEQFF. This chain joins TRBV7-3 and TRBJ2-1, with 7 bases aligning to TRBD1. CDR1 and CDR2 from the germline V gene are SGHTA and FQGTGA. The CDR3 extends over 14 amino acids. V gave up 5 bases and J gave up 8 bases; unmatched junction bases: 9.

The chain recombines TRBV28 with TRBJ1-1, with 7 bases fitting TRBD1. V trimming: 3 bases; J trimming: 4 bases; junction bases outside the gene matches: 17. In germline, CDR1 is MDHEN, CDR2 SYDVKM. The CDR3 is 18 amino acids. The CDR3 sequence: CASSFGGQTLMIGTEAFF. CDR3 nucleotide sequence: TGTGCCAGCAGTTTTGGGGGACAGACCTTAATGATTGGCACTGAAGCTTTCTTT.

The rearrangement links TRBV7-9 to TRBJ2-5, with D maybe TRBD1 (6 bases). The V end was cut by 9 bases, the J end by 0 bases, with 14 bases between. CDR3 size: 14 residues. Per germline, CDR1 SEHNR and CDR2 FQNEAQ (reference sequence). CDR3 coding DNA: TGTGCCAGTGGGACACCTTATTACCAAGAGACCCAGTACTTC. Protein sequence: CASGTPYYQETQYF.

This chain connects TRBV5-6 to TRBJ2-1; TRBD2 might be the D (5 bases). Per germline, CDR1 SGHDT and CDR2 YYEEEE. The CDR3 runs 14 residues. V was clipped by 2 bases and J by 9 bases, with 15 bases between them. The CDR3 here is CASSLSLDFPEQFF. CDR3 nucleotide sequence: TGTGCCAGCAGCTTATCACTAGATTTCCCTGAGCAGTTCTTC.

V gene TRBV27 combines with J gene TRBJ2-1, with D tentatively TRBD2 (5 bases). Between the trimmed V and J ends, which lost 3 bases and 2 bases, there was a span of 11 bases. This CDR3 has 15 amino acids. The V gene's germline CDR1 is MNHEY and CDR2 SMNVEV (reference sequence). CDR3 sequence: CASSLRAQTYNEQFF. As DNA, the CDR3 is TGTGCCAGCAGTTTGCGGGCCCAGACCTACAATGAGCAGTTCTTC.

The chain is built from TRBV7-9 and TRBJ2-7; maybe TRBD2 (7 bases). The CDR3 totals 16 residues. V lost 7 bases and J lost 2, with 21 bases in between. The germline V gene encodes CDR1 SEHNR and CDR2 FQNEAQ (reference sequence). The CDR3 loop reads CASTRGQAGQAYEQYF. The DNA of the CDR3 is TGTGCCAGCACCCGGGGGCAAGCGGGGCAGGCCTACGAGCAGTACTTC.